This is a list of T cell receptor beta chains from one sample in a study of vaccination effects on CD4 cells after COVID-19. Profiled with immunoSEQ multiplex PCR; TCRdb holds only in-frame clones, not every one. The sample consists of tens of thousands of clones, about 70% of them appearing once. Their antigens are not known. The sample was CD4+ T cells from PBMCs cultured without peptide, taken before COVID-19 vaccination. Every receptor here comes from a human donor who had a prior SARS-CoV-2 infection. CDR3s include the opening cysteine and the closing phenylalanine or tryptophan. D genes are given only for firm matches. Some rows have no size entry. The others give once, few or many, or a class for an expanded clone.

d_gene: TRBD1; v_gene: TRBV2; j_gene: TRBJ2-2; abundance: .; CDR3nt: TGTGCCAGCAGGACCCCGGGACAGGGGGCCACCGGGGAGCTGTTTTTT; CDR3aa: CASRTPGQGATGELFF
d_gene: .; v_gene: TRBV5-1; j_gene: TRBJ2-2; abundance: .; CDR3nt: TGCGCCAGCAGCTTGCGAATGGTCACCGGGGAGCTGTTTTTT; CDR3aa: CASSLRMVTGELFF
d_gene: .; v_gene: TRBV7-2; j_gene: TRBJ1-2; abundance: .; CDR3nt: TGTGCCAGCAGCTTAATCGGGGGGGGGAACTATGGCTACACCTTC; CDR3aa: CASSLIGGGNYGYTF
d_gene: TRBD2; v_gene: TRBV5-1; j_gene: TRBJ2-3; abundance: .; CDR3nt: TGCGCCAGCAGCCTCGCGGGACTAGCGGCTTCCACAGATACGCAGTATTTT; CDR3aa: CASSLAGLAASTDTQYF
d_gene: .; v_gene: TRBV5-1; j_gene: TRBJ1-1; abundance: .; CDR3nt: TGCGCCAGCAGCTCCGGGGTAGGGCTGGTCACTGAAGCTTTCTTT; CDR3aa: CASSSGVGLVTEAFF
d_gene: .; v_gene: TRBV6-5; j_gene: TRBJ1-1; abundance: .; CDR3nt: TGTGCCACCAGAAAAACGACGACTGAAGCTTTCTTT; CDR3aa: CATRKTTTEAFF
d_gene: .; v_gene: TRBV9; j_gene: TRBJ2-1; abundance: .; CDR3nt: TGTGCCAGCAGCGAAATCGGACTGGACTACAATGAGCAGTTCTTC; CDR3aa: CASSEIGLDYNEQFF
d_gene: .; v_gene: TRBV6-5; j_gene: TRBJ1-4; abundance: once; CDR3nt: TGTGCCAGCAGCGTACAGACAACTAATGAAAAACTGTTTTTT; CDR3aa: CASSVQTTNEKLFF
d_gene: .; v_gene: TRBV3-1/TRBV3-2; j_gene: TRBJ2-7; abundance: .; CDR3nt: TGTGCCAGCAGCCAAGGTTTTGCGGGACTTAACGAGCAGTACTTC; CDR3aa: CASSQGFAGLNEQYF
d_gene: TRBD2; v_gene: TRBV2; j_gene: TRBJ2-7; abundance: .; CDR3nt: TGTGCCAGCAGCTTTAGCGGGAGTAGGGACGAGCAGTACTTC; CDR3aa: CASSFSGSRDEQYF
d_gene: .; v_gene: TRBV7-2; j_gene: TRBJ2-7; abundance: .; CDR3nt: TGTGCCAGCAGCTTATCTCAGTTCGCCTACGAGCAGTACTTC; CDR3aa: CASSLSQFAYEQYF
d_gene: .; v_gene: TRBV6-4; j_gene: TRBJ2-3; abundance: once; CDR3nt: TGTGCCAGCAGTTCGGAGAGCACAGATACGCAGTATTTT; CDR3aa: CASSSESTDTQYF
d_gene: .; v_gene: TRBV11-1; j_gene: TRBJ2-1; abundance: .; CDR3nt: TGTGCCAGCAGCCCAGGTCGGAGCTCCTACAATGAGCAGTTCTTC; CDR3aa: CASSPGRSSYNEQFF
d_gene: .; v_gene: TRBV6-5; j_gene: TRBJ1-5; abundance: few; CDR3nt: TGTGCCAGCAGCCAATTCAACACCAATCAGCCCCAGCATTTT; CDR3aa: CASSQFNTNQPQHF
d_gene: .; v_gene: TRBV12-2; j_gene: TRBJ1-6; abundance: once; CDR3nt: TGTGCAAGTCGCTTGGGAGGGGGAAATGGTGGCTCACCCCTCCACTTT; CDR3aa: CASRLGGGNGGSPLHF
d_gene: TRBD1; v_gene: TRBV6-5; j_gene: TRBJ1-2; abundance: few; CDR3nt: TGTGCCAGCAGTAAGGACAGGACCGATAACTATGGCTACACCTTC; CDR3aa: CASSKDRTDNYGYTF
d_gene: .; v_gene: TRBV5-1; j_gene: TRBJ2-7; abundance: once; CDR3nt: TGCGCCAGCAGCTCCGGATCCCCAAGTGGGTTGCCCGGGCAGTACTTC; CDR3aa: CASSSGSPSGLPGQYF
d_gene: .; v_gene: TRBV5-6; j_gene: TRBJ2-5; abundance: .; CDR3nt: TGTGCCAGCAGCCGTTCGCAGTCCCAAGAGACCCAGTACTTC; CDR3aa: CASSRSQSQETQYF
d_gene: TRBD1; v_gene: TRBV4-1; j_gene: TRBJ1-2; abundance: .; CDR3nt: TGCGCCAGCAGCCAAGAACCCCCCGGGACAGATAACTATGGCTACACCTTC; CDR3aa: CASSQEPPGTDNYGYTF
d_gene: .; v_gene: TRBV7-8; j_gene: TRBJ2-7; abundance: .; CDR3nt: TGTGCCAGCAGCCCGAGGGAGTATTCCTACGAGCAGTACTTC; CDR3aa: CASSPREYSYEQYF
d_gene: .; v_gene: TRBV2; j_gene: TRBJ2-1; abundance: .; CDR3nt: TGTGCCAGCAAGGCAGGAATAATCAATGAGCAGTTCTTC; CDR3aa: CASKAGIINEQFF
d_gene: .; v_gene: TRBV11-2; j_gene: TRBJ1-3; abundance: .; CDR3nt: TGTGCCAGCAGCGTGGGGTATTCGGGGGGAGGAAACACCATATATTTT; CDR3aa: CASSVGYSGGGNTIYF
d_gene: .; v_gene: TRBV13; j_gene: TRBJ1-1; abundance: .; CDR3nt: TGTGCCAGCAGCTTAGTAGCGGCCCCGAAAGCTTTCTTT; CDR3aa: CASSLVAAPKAFF
d_gene: .; v_gene: TRBV30; j_gene: TRBJ1-3; abundance: .; CDR3nt: TGTGCCTGGAGTACCGGATTCGCCATATATTTT; CDR3aa: CAWSTGFAIYF
d_gene: TRBD2; v_gene: TRBV7-2; j_gene: TRBJ2-3; abundance: .; CDR3nt: TGTGCCAGCAGCTTAGATCTGCGTAGCGGGGGATCAGATACGCAGTATTTT; CDR3aa: CASSLDLRSGGSDTQYF
d_gene: TRBD1; v_gene: TRBV2; j_gene: TRBJ2-1; abundance: .; CDR3nt: TGTGCCAGCAGAGTGGGACAGGGGGACTACAATGAGCAGTTCTTC; CDR3aa: CASRVGQGDYNEQFF
d_gene: TRBD1; v_gene: TRBV30; j_gene: TRBJ1-2; abundance: .; CDR3nt: TGTGCCTGGGGACAGGGACTTAACTATGGCTACACCTTC; CDR3aa: CAWGQGLNYGYTF
d_gene: TRBD2; v_gene: TRBV5-8; j_gene: TRBJ2-3; abundance: .; CDR3nt: TGTGCCAGCAGCCCACTAGCGTTTGAGGCAGATACGCAGTATTTT; CDR3aa: CASSPLAFEADTQYF
d_gene: .; v_gene: TRBV5-6; j_gene: TRBJ2-2; abundance: .; CDR3nt: TGTGCCAGCAGCCCCACGGCTGCGGGAACCGGGGAGCTGTTTTTT; CDR3aa: CASSPTAAGTGELFF
d_gene: .; v_gene: TRBV5-1; j_gene: TRBJ2-5; abundance: .; CDR3nt: TGCGCCAGCAGCTTACTAGGATCTCAAGAGACCCAGTACTTC; CDR3aa: CASSLLGSQETQYF
d_gene: TRBD1; v_gene: TRBV5-1; j_gene: TRBJ2-1; abundance: few; CDR3nt: TGCGCCAGCAGCTTAAAAGACAGGGATCGGCAGTTCTTC; CDR3aa: CASSLKDRDRQFF
d_gene: TRBD1; v_gene: TRBV27; j_gene: TRBJ2-2; abundance: .; CDR3nt: TGTGCCACCTGTCGCCGAGGGACAGGGATCAGGGGCACCGGGGAGCTGTTTTTT; CDR3aa: CATCRRGTGIRGTGELFF
d_gene: TRBD1; v_gene: TRBV2; j_gene: TRBJ2-5; abundance: .; CDR3nt: TGTGCCAGCCTCAGGGGCCAGGGGGCGAGGCGGGAAGAGACCCAGTACTTC; CDR3aa: CASLRGQGARREETQYF
d_gene: .; v_gene: TRBV18; j_gene: TRBJ2-1; abundance: once; CDR3nt: TGTGCCAGCTCACCTTCCCAGGATGAGCAGTTCTTC; CDR3aa: CASSPSQDEQFF
d_gene: TRBD1; v_gene: TRBV5-1; j_gene: TRBJ1-2; abundance: .; CDR3nt: TGCGCCAGCAGCTTTGGACAGGCGGGCTACACCTTC; CDR3aa: CASSFGQAGYTF
d_gene: TRBD1; v_gene: TRBV9; j_gene: TRBJ2-5; abundance: medium-sized; CDR3nt: TGTGCCAGCAGCGCGGGGGTTAAGACAGGGGCGGGGACCCAGTACTTC; CDR3aa: CASSAGVKTGAGTQYF
d_gene: .; v_gene: TRBV30; j_gene: TRBJ2-2; abundance: .; CDR3nt: TGTGCCTGGAATGTTGCTGGGTTCGCCGGGGAGCTGTTTTTT; CDR3aa: CAWNVAGFAGELFF
d_gene: .; v_gene: TRBV5-5; j_gene: TRBJ1-3; abundance: .; CDR3nt: TGTGCCAGCAGCTTCGGGGCACCTCGCTCTGGAAACACCATATATTTT; CDR3aa: CASSFGAPRSGNTIYF
d_gene: .; v_gene: TRBV10-3; j_gene: TRBJ1-3; abundance: .; CDR3nt: TGTGCCATCAGTGAGTCGGACGGGGTCGGAAACACCATATATTTT; CDR3aa: CAISESDGVGNTIYF
d_gene: .; v_gene: TRBV5-1; j_gene: TRBJ1-2; abundance: .; CDR3nt: TGCGCCAGCAGCTTGAGGACCGGAGGAGAAGGCTACACCTTC; CDR3aa: CASSLRTGGEGYTF
d_gene: .; v_gene: TRBV19; j_gene: TRBJ2-7; abundance: .; CDR3nt: TGTGCCAGTAGGATCTCAGGGGGGGGCGTCTACGAGCAGTACTTC; CDR3aa: CASRISGGGVYEQYF
d_gene: TRBD2; v_gene: TRBV5-4; j_gene: TRBJ2-5; abundance: .; CDR3nt: TGTGCCAGCAGCTTGCTTAGGACTAGCGGGGGTACTTCGGCGAGGGAGACCCAGTACTTC; CDR3aa: CASSLLRTSGGTSARETQYF